This TCR beta chain was identified during a study of response to subunit inactivated influenza vaccine. Findings and limits, study-wide: Authors suggested that a seasonal influenza vaccination recruits few new T cells each time.

TCRdb itself ran the RT-PCR reads through MiXCR, one entry per CDR3 protein. The sample lists about half a million distinct CDR3 sequences; less than 8% were seen once. Germline V gene sequence: CDR1 SGHVS, CDR2 FNYEAQ. This CDR3 is built from 17 residues. V was pared by 0 bases and J by 0 bases, with 0 bases of the junction left unmatched. Comment on this clonotype: The antigen is unknown.

The sample in question was PBMCs from blood, obtained 23 to 25 months after vaccination. The gene calls are TRBV7-6 and TRBJ2-1, with 12 bases lining up with TRBD2. The TCR comes from a man aged 50 to 75 who received an inactivated influenza vaccine. The CDR3 DNA reads as TGTGCCAGCAGCTTAGCGACTAGCGGGAGCTCCTACAATGAGCAGTTCTTC. Translating gives CASSLATSGSSYNEQFF.